Here is one T cell receptor beta chain with its context. This sample was taken from a study of T cell repertoires in ileal Crohn's disease. Profiling relied on immunoSEQ multiplex PCR, and the TCRdb table lists in-frame clones only, not all of them. The sample holds about 59,000 clones, 70% to 90% seen once. Trimming at V came to 6 bases and at J to 5 bases, leaving 8 bases not matched to a gene. Germline CDR1 and CDR2: MNHEY and SMNVEV (reference sequence). CDR3 length: 15 residues. Sample time point: neoterminal ileum biopsy at postoperative endoscopy, about 6 months after surgery. Eligibility required adulthood, ileal or ileocolonic Crohn's disease and indicated ileocolonic resection.

V is TRBV27 and J is TRBJ2-2; 8 bases line up with TRBD1. Sequenced: ileal tissue. This receptor was taken from an adult with Crohn's disease. The CDR3 region has the DNA TGTGCCAGCAGCCCCCAGGGGGCAGTTACCGGGGAGCTGTTTTTT. Translating it yields CASSPQGAVTGELFF.